This T cell receptor (beta chain) was identified during a study of blood T cell repertoires in COVID-19. This CDR3 contains 17 residues. J gave up 1 base and V 6 bases, and 12 bases lay outside the gene matches. Per the germline V gene, CDR1 is MDHEN and CDR2 is SYDVKM. Sequencing used immunoSEQ multiplex PCR; TCRdb keeps in-frame clones, though not all of them. The sample lists fewer than 50,000 clones; around four fifths were seen once. The sequenced sample consisted of peripheral blood. The J gene is TRBJ1-1, the V gene TRBV28; 9 nucleotides align to TRBD1. This TCR came from a woman at least 80 years old with active or convalescent COVID-19. The CDR3 DNA is TGTGCCAGCAGCCCGGACAGGGGCCCGGGGAGGAACACTGAAGCTTTCTTT. Translated, it gives CASSPDRGPGRNTEAFF.